This TCR beta chain was identified in a study of blood T cell repertoires in COVID-19. For the study at large: Italy, Spain and the United States were the sources of the convalescent and acute COVID-19 samples. PBMCs, B-cell-depleted T cells, or T cells were the source of the cDNA or gDNA that made up the material.

Authors' processing steps: Estimates of nucleated cell counts were drawn from the amplification of reference gene primers. Here immunoSEQ multiplex PCR was the method, and the copy in TCRdb shows in-frame clones only, minus some. Clone size and the V and J calls come from that table; the DNA yielded D and trimming. Seen here are 99,000 or so clones, around 84% observed once, and the top ten hold 26%. Germline V gene lookup returns CDR1 MGHRA and CDR2 YSYEKL. With V trimmed by 0 bases and J by 8 bases, 10 bases remained unmatched. This CDR3 comprises 15 residues. Source material: peripheral blood. This TCR derives from a man between 60 and 75 years old with acute or convalescent COVID-19. The chain is built from TRBV4-1 and TRBJ2-7; 7 nucleotides line up with TRBD2. The CDR3 DNA sequence: TGCGCCAGCAGCCAAGATGGACTCCCCGGGGGGAAGCAGTACTTC. Its protein product is CASSQDGLPGGKQYF.